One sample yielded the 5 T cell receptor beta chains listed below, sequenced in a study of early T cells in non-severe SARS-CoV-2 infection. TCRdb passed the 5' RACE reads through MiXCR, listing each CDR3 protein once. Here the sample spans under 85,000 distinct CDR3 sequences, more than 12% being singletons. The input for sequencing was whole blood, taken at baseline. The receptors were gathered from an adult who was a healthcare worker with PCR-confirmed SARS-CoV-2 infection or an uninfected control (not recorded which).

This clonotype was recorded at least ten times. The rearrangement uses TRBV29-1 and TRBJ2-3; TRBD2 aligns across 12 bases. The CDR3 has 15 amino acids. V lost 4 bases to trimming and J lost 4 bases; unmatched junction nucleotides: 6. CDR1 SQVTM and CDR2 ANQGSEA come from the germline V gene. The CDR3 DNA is TGCAGCGTTGGGACTAGCGGGACGTCATCAGATACGCAGTATTTT. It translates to CSVGTSGTSSDTQYF.

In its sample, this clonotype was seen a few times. CDR3 loop: CASNWASYGYTF. The DNA of the CDR3 is TGTGCCAGCAACTGGGCTTCCTATGGCTACACCTTC. This chain joins TRBV7-2 and TRBJ1-2; D is unresolved. Germline-derived CDR1 and CDR2 are SGHTA and FQGNSA. The CDR3 is 12 amino acids. V lost 7 bases to trimming and J lost 4 bases, with 10 bases between them.

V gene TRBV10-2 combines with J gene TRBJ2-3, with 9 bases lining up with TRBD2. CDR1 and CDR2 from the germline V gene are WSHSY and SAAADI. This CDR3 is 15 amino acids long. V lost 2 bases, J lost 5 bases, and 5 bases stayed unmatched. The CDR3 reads CASSERGRAVDTQYF. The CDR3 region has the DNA TGCGCCAGCAGTGAGCGCGGGAGGGCTGTAGATACGCAGTATTTT.

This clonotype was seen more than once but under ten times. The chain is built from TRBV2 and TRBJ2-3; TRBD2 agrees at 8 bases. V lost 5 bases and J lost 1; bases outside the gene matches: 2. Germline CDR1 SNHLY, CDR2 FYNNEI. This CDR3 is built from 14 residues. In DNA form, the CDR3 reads TGTGCCAGCAGTACGGGACTAGGCACAGATACGCAGTATTTT. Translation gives CASSTGLGTDTQYF.

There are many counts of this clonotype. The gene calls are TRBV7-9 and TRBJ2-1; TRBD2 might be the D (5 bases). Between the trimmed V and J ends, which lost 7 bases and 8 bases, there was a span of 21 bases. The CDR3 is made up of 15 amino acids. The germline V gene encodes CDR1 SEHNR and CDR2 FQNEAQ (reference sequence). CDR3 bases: TGTGCCAGCACCCCCAAGGTGAAGGCGGGCGATGAGCAGTTCTTC. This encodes CASTPKVKAGDEQFF.